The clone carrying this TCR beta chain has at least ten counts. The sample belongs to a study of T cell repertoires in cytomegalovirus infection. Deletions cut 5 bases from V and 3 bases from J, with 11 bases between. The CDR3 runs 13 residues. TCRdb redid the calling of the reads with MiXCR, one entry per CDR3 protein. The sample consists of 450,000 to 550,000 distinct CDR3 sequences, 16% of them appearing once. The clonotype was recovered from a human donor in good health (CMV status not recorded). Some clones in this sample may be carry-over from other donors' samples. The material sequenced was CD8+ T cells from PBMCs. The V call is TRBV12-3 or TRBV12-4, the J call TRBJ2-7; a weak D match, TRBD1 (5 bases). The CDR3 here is CASSPGYGYEQYF. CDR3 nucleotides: TGTGCCAGCAGTCCAGGGTACGGCTACGAGCAGTACTTC.